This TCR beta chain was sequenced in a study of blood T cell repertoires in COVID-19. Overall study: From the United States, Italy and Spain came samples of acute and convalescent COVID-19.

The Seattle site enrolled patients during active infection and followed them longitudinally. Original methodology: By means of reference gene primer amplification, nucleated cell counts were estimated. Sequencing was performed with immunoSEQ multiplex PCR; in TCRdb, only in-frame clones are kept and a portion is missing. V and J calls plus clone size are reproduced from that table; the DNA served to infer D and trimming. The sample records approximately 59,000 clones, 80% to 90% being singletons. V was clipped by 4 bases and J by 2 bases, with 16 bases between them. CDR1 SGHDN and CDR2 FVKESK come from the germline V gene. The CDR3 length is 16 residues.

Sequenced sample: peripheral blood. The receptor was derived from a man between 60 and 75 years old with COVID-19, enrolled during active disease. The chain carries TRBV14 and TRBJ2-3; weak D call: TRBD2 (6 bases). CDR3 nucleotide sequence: TGTGCCAGCAGCCGAGGCGGGGCTGCAAACACAGATACGCAGTATTTT. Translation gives CASSRGGAANTDTQYF.